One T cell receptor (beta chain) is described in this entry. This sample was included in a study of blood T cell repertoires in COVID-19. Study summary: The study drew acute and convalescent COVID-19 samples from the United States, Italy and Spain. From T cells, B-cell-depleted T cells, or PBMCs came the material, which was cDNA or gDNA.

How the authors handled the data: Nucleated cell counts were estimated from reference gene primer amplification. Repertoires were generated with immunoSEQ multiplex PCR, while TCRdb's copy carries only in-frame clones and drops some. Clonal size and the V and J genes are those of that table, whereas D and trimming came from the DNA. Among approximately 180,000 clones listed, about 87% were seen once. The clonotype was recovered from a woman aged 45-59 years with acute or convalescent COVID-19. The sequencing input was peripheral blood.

DNA for the CDR3: TGTGCCAGCTCACCTAATAGATACTCCTATGGCTACACCTTC. This sequence encodes CASSPNRYSYGYTF. The chain carries TRBV18 and TRBJ1-2; D is undetermined. V was shortened by 3 bases and J by 4 bases, with 12 bases between the two germline ends. CDR1 is KGHSH, CDR2 LQKENI, per germline. The CDR3 totals 14 residues.